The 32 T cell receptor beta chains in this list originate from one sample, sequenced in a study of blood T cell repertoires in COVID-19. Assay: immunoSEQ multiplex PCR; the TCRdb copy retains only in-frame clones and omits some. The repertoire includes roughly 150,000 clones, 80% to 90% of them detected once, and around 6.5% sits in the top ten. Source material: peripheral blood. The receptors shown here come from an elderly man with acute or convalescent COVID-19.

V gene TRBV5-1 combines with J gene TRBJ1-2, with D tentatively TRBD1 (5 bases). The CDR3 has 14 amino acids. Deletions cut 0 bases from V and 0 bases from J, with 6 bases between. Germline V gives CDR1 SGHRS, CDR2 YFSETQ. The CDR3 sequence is CASSLDRSNYGYTF. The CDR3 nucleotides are TGCGCCAGCAGCTTGGACAGGTCTAACTATGGCTACACCTTC.

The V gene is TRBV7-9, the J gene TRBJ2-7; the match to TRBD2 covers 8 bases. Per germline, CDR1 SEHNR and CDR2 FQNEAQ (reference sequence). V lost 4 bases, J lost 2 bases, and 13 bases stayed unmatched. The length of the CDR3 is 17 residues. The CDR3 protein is CASSSPGTRYTAYEQYF. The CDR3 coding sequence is TGTGCCAGCAGCTCACCCGGGACTAGGTATACGGCCTACGAGCAGTACTTC.

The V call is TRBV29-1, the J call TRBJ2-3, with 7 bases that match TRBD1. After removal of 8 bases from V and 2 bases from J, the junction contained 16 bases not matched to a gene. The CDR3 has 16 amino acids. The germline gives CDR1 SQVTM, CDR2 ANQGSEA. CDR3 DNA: TGCAGCTCATCACTAACCCGGACAGGTCTCACAGATACGCAGTATTTT. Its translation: CSSSLTRTGLTDTQYF.

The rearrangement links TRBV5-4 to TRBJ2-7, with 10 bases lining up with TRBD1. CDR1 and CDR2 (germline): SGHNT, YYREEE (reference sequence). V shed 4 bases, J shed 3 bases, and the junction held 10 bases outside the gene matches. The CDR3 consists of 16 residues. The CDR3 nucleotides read TGTGCCAGCAGCCCGAGCGGGACAGGGGCCTTCTACGAGCAGTACTTC. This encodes CASSPSGTGAFYEQYF.

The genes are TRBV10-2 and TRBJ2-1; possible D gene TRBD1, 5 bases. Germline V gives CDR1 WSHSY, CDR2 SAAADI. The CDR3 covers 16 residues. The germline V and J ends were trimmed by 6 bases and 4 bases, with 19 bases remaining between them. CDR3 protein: CASRWQPLGVYNEQFF. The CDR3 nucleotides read TGCGCCAGCAGATGGCAGCCCTTAGGGGTATACAATGAGCAGTTCTTC.

The CDR3 loop reads CASSPRPGLQETQYF. The CDR3 DNA reads TGTGCCAGCAGCCCGCGGCCGGGACTACAAGAGACCCAGTACTTC. The rearrangement uses TRBV7-6 and TRBJ2-5; 7 nucleotides line up with TRBD2. V shed 5 bases, J shed 2 bases, and the junction held 8 bases outside the gene matches. Germline V gene data show CDR1 as SGHVS and CDR2 as FNYEAQ. The CDR3 consists of 15 residues.

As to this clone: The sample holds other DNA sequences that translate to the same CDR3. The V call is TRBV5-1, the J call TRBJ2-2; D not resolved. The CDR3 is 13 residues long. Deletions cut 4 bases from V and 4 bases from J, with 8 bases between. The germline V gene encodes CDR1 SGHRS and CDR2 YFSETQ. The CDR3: CASSPSGTGELFF. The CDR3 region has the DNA TGCGCCAGCAGCCCTAGTGGCACCGGGGAGCTGTTTTTT.

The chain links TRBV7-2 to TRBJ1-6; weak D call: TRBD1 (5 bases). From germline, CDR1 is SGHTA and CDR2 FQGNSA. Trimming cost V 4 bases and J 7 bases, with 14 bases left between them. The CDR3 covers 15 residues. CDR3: CASSSGAGPNSPLHF. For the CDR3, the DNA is TGTGCCAGCAGCTCTGGAGCGGGACCGAATTCACCCCTCCACTTT.

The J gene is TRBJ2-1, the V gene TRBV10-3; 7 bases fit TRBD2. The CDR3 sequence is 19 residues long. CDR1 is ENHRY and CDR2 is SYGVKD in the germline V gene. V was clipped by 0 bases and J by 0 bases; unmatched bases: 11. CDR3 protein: CAISESGTITSSSYNEQFF. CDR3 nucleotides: TGTGCCATCAGTGAGTCAGGGACTATCACATCGAGCTCCTACAATGAGCAGTTCTTC.

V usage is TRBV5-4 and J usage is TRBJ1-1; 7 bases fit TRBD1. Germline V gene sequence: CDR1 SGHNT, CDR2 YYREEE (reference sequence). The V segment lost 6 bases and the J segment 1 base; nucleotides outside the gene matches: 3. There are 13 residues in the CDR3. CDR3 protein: CASTRDRNTEAFF. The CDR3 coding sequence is TGTGCCAGCACCCGGGACAGGAACACTGAAGCTTTCTTT.

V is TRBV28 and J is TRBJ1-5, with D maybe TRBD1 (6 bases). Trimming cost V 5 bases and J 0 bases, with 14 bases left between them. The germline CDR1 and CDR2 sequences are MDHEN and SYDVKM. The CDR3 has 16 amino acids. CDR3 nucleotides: TGTGCCAGCAGTGGTTTCCAGGGGTATAGCAATCAGCCCCAGCATTTT. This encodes CASSGFQGYSNQPQHF.

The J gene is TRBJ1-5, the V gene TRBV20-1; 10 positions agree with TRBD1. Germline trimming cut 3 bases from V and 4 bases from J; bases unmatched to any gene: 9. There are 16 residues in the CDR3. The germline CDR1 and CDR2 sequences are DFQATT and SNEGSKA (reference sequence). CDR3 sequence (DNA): TGCAGTGCTAGTGGGGCTCCGGGACAGGGGAATCAGCCCCAGCATTTT. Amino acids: CSASGAPGQGNQPQHF.

The DNA of the CDR3 is TGCGCCAGCAGCGACTCCCGGGACAGCGGGCAGTATTTT. Translated, it gives CASSDSRDSGQYF. This chain uses TRBV5-1 with TRBJ2-3, with 7 bases aligning to TRBD1. The V gene's germline CDR1 is SGHRS and CDR2 YFSETQ. This CDR3 comprises 13 residues. V was pared by 4 bases and J by 11 bases, with 10 bases of the junction left unmatched.

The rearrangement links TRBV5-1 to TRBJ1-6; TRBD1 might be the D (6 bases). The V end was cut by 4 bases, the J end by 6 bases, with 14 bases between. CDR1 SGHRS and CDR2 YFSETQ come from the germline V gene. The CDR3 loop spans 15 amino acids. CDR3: CASSAVAGVNSPLHF. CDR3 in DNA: TGCGCCAGCAGCGCGGTGGCAGGGGTTAATTCACCCCTCCACTTT.

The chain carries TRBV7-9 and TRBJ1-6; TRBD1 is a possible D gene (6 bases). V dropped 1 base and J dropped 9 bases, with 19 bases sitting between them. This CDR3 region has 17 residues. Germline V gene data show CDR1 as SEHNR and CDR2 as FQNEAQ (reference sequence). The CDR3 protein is CASSLGKDRPTGSPLHF. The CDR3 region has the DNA TGTGCCAGCAGCTTAGGGAAGGACAGACCGACTGGTTCACCCCTCCACTTT.

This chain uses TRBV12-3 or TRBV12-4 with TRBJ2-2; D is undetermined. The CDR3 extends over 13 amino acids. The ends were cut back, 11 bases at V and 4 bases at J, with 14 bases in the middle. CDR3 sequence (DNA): TGTGCCGGTCGGTTAGCTGGCACCGGGGAGCTGTTTTTT. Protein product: CAGRLAGTGELFF.

CDR3 amino acids: CASSPSGARTHETQYF. CDR3 bases: TGTGCCAGCAGCCCAAGCGGGGCGCGAACCCACGAGACCCAGTACTTC. The rearrangement links TRBV3-1 (or the pseudogene TRBV3-2) to TRBJ2-5; 7 bases align to TRBD2. With 4 bases clipped from V and 5 bases from J, the junction kept 13 bases outside the gene matches. The CDR3 is 16 residues long. Germline V gives CDR1 LGHDT, CDR2 YNNKEL (reference sequence).

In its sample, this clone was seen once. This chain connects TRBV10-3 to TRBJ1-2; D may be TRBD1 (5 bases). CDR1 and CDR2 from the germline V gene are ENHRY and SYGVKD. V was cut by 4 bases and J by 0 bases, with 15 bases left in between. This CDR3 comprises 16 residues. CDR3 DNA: TGTGCCATCAGTGGGGACTCCGGTAGAGCTAACTATGGCTACACCTTC. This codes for CAISGDSGRANYGYTF.

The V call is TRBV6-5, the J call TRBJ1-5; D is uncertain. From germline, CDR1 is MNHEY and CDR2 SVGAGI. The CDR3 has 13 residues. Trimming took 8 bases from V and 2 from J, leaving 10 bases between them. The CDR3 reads CASLFEGNQPQHF. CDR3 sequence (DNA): TGTGCCAGCCTGTTCGAGGGCAATCAGCCCCAGCATTTT.

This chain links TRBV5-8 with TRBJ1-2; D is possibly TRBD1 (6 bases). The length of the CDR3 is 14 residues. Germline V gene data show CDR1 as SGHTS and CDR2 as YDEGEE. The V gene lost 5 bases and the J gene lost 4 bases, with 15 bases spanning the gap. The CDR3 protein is CASRRQASRYGYTF. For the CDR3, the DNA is TGTGCCAGCAGGCGACAGGCCAGCCGCTATGGCTACACCTTC.

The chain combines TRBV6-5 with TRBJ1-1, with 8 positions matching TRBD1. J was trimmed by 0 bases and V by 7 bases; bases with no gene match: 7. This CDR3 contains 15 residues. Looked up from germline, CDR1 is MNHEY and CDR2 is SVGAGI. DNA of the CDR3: TGTGCCAGCACCCTAGGACAGGGCGTGAACACTGAAGCTTTCTTT. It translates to CASTLGQGVNTEAFF.

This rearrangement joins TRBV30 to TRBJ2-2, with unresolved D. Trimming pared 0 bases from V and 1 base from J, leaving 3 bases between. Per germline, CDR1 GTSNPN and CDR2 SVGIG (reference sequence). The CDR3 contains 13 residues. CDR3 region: CAWSVRNTGELFF. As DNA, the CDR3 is TGTGCCTGGAGTGTGAGGAACACCGGGGAGCTGTTTTTT. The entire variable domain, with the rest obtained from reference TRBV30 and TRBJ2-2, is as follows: SQTIHQWPATLVQPVGSPLSLECTVEGTSNPNLYWYRQAAGRGLQLLFYSVGIGQISSEVPQNLSASRPQDRQFILSSKKLLLSDSGFYLCAWSVRNTGELFFGEGSRLTVL.

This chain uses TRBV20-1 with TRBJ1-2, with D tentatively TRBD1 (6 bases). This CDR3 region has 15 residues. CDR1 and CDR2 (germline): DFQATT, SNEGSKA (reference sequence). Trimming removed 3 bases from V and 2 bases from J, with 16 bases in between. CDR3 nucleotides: TGCAGTGCTAGTGAAGGACAGTTTATAAACTATGGCTACACCTTC. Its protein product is CSASEGQFINYGYTF.

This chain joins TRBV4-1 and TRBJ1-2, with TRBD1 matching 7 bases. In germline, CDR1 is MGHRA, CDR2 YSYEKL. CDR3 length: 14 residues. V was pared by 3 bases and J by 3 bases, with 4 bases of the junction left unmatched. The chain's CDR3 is CASSHRTGDYGYTF. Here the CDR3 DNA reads TGCGCCAGCAGCCACCGTACAGGGGACTATGGCTACACCTTC.

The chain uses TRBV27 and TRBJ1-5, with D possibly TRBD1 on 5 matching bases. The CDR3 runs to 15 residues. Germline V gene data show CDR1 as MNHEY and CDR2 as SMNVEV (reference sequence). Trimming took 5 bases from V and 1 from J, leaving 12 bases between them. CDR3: CASSPWGGSNQPQHF. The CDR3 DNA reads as TGTGCCAGCAGTCCGTGGGGGGGGAGCAATCAGCCCCAGCATTTT.

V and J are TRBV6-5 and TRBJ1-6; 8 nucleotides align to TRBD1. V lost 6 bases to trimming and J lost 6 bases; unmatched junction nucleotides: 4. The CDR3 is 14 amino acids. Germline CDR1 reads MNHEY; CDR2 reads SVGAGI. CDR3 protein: CASRGTGLNSPLHF. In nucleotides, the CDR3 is TGTGCCAGCAGGGGGACAGGCCTTAATTCACCCCTCCACTTT.

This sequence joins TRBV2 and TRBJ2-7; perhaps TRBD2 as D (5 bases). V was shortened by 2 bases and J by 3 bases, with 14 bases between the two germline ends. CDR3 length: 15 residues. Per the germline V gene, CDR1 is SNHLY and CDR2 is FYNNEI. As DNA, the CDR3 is TGTGCCAGCAGTGAATCGCATAGCGACTACTACGAGCAGTACTTC. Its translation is CASSESHSDYYEQYF.

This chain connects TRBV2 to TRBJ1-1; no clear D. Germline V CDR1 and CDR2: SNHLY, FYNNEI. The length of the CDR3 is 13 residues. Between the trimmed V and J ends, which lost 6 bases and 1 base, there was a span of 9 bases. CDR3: CASRPKQNTEAFF. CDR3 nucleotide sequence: TGTGCCAGCAGACCTAAGCAGAACACTGAAGCTTTCTTT.

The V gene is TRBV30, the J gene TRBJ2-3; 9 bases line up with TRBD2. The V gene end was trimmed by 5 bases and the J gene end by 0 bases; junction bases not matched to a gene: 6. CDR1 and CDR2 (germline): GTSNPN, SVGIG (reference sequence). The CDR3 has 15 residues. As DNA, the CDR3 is TGTGCCTGGTACCCGGGACTAGCTAGCACAGATACGCAGTATTTT. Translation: CAWYPGLASTDTQYF.

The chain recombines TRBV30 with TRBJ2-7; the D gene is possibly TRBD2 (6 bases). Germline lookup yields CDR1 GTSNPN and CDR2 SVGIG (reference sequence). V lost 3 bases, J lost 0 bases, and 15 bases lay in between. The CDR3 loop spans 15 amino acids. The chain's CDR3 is CAWSVGQGLSYEQYF. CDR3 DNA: TGTGCCTGGAGCGTCGGGCAGGGACTCTCCTACGAGCAGTACTTC.

The CDR3 coding sequence is TGTGCCAGTCGGTTCTTAGGGGCCAACGTCCTGACTTTC. This gives the protein CASRFLGANVLTF. The rearrangement uses TRBV19 and TRBJ2-6; D unclear. Germline CDR1 reads LNHDA; CDR2 reads SQIVND (reference sequence). Trimming cost V 8 bases and J 4 bases, with 9 bases left between them. The CDR3 is made up of 13 amino acids.

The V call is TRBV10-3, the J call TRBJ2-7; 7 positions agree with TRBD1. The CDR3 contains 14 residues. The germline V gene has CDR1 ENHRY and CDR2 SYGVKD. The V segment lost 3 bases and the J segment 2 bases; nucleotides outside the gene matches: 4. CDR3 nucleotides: TGTGCCATCAGTGACCGGGACAGTACCTACGAGCAGTACTTC. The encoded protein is CAISDRDSTYEQYF.